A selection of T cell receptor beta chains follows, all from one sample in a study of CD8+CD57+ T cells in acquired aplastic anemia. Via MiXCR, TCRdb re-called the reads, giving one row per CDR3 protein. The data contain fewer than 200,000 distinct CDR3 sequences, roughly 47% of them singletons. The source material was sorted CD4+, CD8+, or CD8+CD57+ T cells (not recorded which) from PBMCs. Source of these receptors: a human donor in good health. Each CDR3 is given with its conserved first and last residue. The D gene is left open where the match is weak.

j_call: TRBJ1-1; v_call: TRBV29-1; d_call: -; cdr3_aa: CSDAGPGRTEAFF
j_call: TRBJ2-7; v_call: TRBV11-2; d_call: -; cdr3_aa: CASSLWRTYEQYF
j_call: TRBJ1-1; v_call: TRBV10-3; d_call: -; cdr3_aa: CAISEGGITEAFF
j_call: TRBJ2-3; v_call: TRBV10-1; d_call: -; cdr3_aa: CASSLGVFTDTQYF
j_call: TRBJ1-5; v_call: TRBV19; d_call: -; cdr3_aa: CASSIGTANQPQHF
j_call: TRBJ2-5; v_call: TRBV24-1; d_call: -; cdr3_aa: CATSDLRSRPGGETQYF
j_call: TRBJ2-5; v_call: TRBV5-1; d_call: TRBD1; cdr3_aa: CASSFGDRGPETQYF
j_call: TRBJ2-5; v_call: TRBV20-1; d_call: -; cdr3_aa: CSASEGGTQYF
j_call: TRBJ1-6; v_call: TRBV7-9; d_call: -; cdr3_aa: CASSPGGRWPLHF
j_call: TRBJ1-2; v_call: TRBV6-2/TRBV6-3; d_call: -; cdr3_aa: CASSYGASFIYGYTF
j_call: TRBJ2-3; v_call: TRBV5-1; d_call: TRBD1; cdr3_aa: CASLRGTGMHADTQYF
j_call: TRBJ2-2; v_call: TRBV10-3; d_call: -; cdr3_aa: CAIKNSVVAAGELFF
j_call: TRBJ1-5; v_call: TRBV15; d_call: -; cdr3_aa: CATSRDIGWDDNQPQHF
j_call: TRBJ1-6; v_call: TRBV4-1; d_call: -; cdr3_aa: CASSVGDGNSPLHF
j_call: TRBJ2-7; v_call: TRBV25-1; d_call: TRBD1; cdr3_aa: CASSLHGGRGLDEQYF
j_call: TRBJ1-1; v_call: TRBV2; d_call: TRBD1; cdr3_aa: CASPPGRGRDTEAFF
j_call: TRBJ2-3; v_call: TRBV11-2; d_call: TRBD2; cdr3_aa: CASSGPSGGVDSADTQYF
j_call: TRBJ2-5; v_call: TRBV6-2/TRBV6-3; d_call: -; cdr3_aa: CASSYSGTAAIPLQETQYF
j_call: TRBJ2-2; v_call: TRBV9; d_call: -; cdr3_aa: CASSVGTGELFF
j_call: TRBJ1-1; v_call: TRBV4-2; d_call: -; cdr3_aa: CASSQGIGAVNTEAFF
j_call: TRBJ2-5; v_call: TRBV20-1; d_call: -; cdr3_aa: CSASPGTETQYF
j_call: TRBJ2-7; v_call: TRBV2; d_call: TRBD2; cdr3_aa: CASSEGLADIYEQYF
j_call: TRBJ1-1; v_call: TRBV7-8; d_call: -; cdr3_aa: CASSTLSLGEAFF
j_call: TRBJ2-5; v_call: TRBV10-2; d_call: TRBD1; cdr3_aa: CASSEQGARETQYF
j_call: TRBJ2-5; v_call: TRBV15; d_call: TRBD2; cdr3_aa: CATSSATSGTGETQYF
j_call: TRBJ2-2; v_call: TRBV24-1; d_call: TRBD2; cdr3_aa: CATAAAGDPRELFF
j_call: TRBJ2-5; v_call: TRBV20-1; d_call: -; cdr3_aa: CSASYQGLETQYF
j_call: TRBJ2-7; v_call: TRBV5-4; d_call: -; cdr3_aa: CASSFSTGFGEQYF
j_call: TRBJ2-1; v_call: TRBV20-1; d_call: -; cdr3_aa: CSARGNSYNEQFF
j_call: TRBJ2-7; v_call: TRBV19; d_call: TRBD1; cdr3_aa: CASSQGAYYEQYF
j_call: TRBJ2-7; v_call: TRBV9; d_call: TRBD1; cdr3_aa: CASSVGGQGAVLYF
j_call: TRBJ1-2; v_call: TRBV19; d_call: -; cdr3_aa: CASTEGPLDGYTF
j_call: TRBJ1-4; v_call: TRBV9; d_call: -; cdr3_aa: CASSVSDGNEKLFF
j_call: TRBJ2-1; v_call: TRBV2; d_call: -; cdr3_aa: CASSEASAALNEQFF
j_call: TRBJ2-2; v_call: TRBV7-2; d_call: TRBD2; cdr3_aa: CASSLGGGPSSGELFF
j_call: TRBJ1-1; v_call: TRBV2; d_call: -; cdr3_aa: CASSPGRQTTEAFF
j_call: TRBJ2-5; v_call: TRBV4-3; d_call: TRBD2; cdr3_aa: CASSKDTLVAGGVETQYF
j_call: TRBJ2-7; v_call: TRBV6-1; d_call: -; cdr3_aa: CASRGRVAYEQYF
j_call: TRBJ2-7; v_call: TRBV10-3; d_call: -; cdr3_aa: CATRQGYEQYF
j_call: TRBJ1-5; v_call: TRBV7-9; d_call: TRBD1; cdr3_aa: CASSLGDRGSNQPQHF
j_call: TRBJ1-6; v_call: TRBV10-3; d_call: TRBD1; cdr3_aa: CAISDGTGGNSPLHF
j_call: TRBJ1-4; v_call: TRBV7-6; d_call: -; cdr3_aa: CASSPYRNEKLFF
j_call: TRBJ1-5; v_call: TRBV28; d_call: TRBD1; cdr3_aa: CASSLVTGVRQPQHF
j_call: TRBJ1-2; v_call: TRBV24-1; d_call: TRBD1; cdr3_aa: CATSAGQGNGYTF
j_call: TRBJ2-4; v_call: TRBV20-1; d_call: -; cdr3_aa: CSAEKGDIQYF